The clone carrying this T cell receptor beta chain was counted only a few times. Its antigen is unidentified. The sample comes from a study of T cells in localized non-small cell lung cancer. Method: immunoSEQ multiplex PCR; TCRdb's copy keeps in-frame clones and lacks some. Found here are about 3,100 clones, 24% of them singletons; the top ten hold around 13%. Germline values: CDR1 MDHEN, CDR2 SYDVKM. V was shortened by 5 bases and J by 6 bases, with 13 bases between the two germline ends. The CDR3 sequence is 13 residues long. Findings and caveats of the study: Median detection of top 100 tumor clones in adjacent lung was around 60 clones. Heterogeneity stays possible, as sequencing covered only one tumor region. The greatest T cell clonality was found in uninvolved adjacent lung (higher than in tumor).

Harvested at least 2 cm beyond the tumor margin, adjacent lung showed no atypia. The receptor was derived from a man aged 35 to 69 with stage III squamous cell lung carcinoma. Material: normal lung tissue next to the tumor, obtained before any cancer treatment. The chain employs TRBV28 and TRBJ1-1, with unresolved D. CDR3 residues: CASSTDGYAEAFF. The CDR3 DNA is TGTGCCAGCAGTACGGACGGGTATGCTGAAGCTTTCTTT.